These 9 T cell receptor beta chains were all obtained from the same sample, sequenced in a study of shared T cell receptors in the human thymus. Sequencing was performed with immunoSEQ multiplex PCR; in TCRdb, only in-frame clones are kept and a portion is missing. The data hold more than 300,000 clones, with roughly 94% observed a single time. Sequenced input: thymocytes. These receptor sequences come from a human donor.

The chain recombines TRBV28 with TRBJ2-1; 13 bases align to TRBD2. Trimming at V came to 5 bases and at J to 5 bases, leaving 15 bases not matched to a gene. Germline values: CDR1 MDHEN, CDR2 SYDVKM. The CDR3 has 19 amino acids. The CDR3: CASSLLQGSGTSGNNEQFF. The DNA of the CDR3 is TGTGCCAGCAGTCTACTACAGGGTTCCGGGACTAGCGGGAACAATGAGCAGTTCTTC. Full variable domain (outside the CDR3, taken from reference TRBV28 and TRBJ2-1): DVKVTQSSRYLVKRTGEKVFLECVQDMDHENMFWYRQDPGLGLRLIYFSYDVKMKEKGDIPEGYSVSREKKERFSLILESASTNQTSMYLCASSLLQGSGTSGNNEQFFGPGTRLTVL.

The chain is built from TRBV5-1 and TRBJ2-5; D call uncertain. Germline lookup yields CDR1 SGHRS and CDR2 YFSETQ. The CDR3 sequence is 15 residues long. V was clipped by 1 base and J by 5 bases, with 15 bases between them. The CDR3 bases are TGCGCCAGCAGCTTGATGGCCGGCGTACGCGAGACCCAGTACTTC. This gives the protein CASSLMAGVRETQYF.

The CDR3: CASSQADSGTDTQYF. CDR3 DNA sequence: TGTGCCAGCAGCCAAGCCGATTCTGGCACAGATACGCAGTATTTT. V and J are TRBV14 and TRBJ2-3; D is unclear. CDR1 is SGHDN, CDR2 FVKESK, per germline. The CDR3 loop spans 15 amino acids. V lost 1 base and J lost 1, with 9 bases in between. The whole variable domain, filled in from reference TRBV14 and TRBJ2-3, reads EAGVTQFPSHSVIEKGQTVTLRCDPISGHDNLYWYRRVMGKEIKFLLHFVKESKQDESGMPNNRFLAERTGGTYSTLKVQPAELEDSGVYFCASSQADSGTDTQYFGPGTRLTVL.

The rearrangement links TRBV19 to TRBJ2-7; tentatively, D is TRBD2 (7 bases). V was trimmed by 9 bases and J by 12 bases, leaving 30 bases between them. The germline V gene has CDR1 LNHDA and CDR2 SQIVND (reference sequence). The CDR3 extends over 15 amino acids. The CDR3 loop is CASYMPGQRRGGSYF. Here the CDR3 DNA reads TGTGCCAGCTACATGCCGGGACAAAGGAGGGGGGGGTCGTACTTC.

The chain recombines TRBV7-8 with TRBJ1-4, with D unclear. Trimming removed 0 bases from V and 14 bases from J, with 16 bases in between. CDR1 SGHVS and CDR2 FQNEAQ come from the germline V gene. CDR3 length: 14 amino acids. CDR3: CASSLALGRGNLFF. CDR3 bases: TGTGCCAGCAGCTTAGCGCTGGGCAGAGGTAATCTGTTTTTT.

The chain employs TRBV11-3 and TRBJ2-3, with TRBD2 matching over 10 bases. CDR3 size: 16 residues. J was trimmed by 5 bases and V by 4 bases; bases with no gene match: 9. Germline V gene sequence: CDR1 SGHNT, CDR2 YENEEA. This CDR3 is CASSSQAGGQVDTQYF. The CDR3 DNA reads as TGTGCCAGCAGCTCTCAAGCGGGAGGGCAGGTAGATACGCAGTATTTT.

This chain joins TRBV7-8 and TRBJ2-7, with no clear D. The CDR3 length is 15 residues. The V end was cut by 5 bases, the J end by 0 bases, with 14 bases between. CDR1 SGHVS and CDR2 FQNEAQ come from the germline V gene. Written as DNA, the CDR3 is TGTGCCAGCAGCGAAGTGGGCAGACACTCCTACGAGCAGTACTTC. This encodes CASSEVGRHSYEQYF.

The genes are TRBV30 and TRBJ1-2; D unclear. The CDR3 length is 11 residues. CDR1 GTSNPN and CDR2 SVGIG come from the germline V gene (reference sequence). The CDR3 sequence is CAGPGNYGYTF. The DNA of the CDR3 is TGTGCTGGTCCGGGAAACTATGGCTACACCTTC.

This chain connects TRBV28 to TRBJ2-4; 9 nucleotides match TRBD2. After removal of 3 bases from V and 7 bases from J, the junction contained 13 bases not matched to a gene. Germline loops: CDR1 MDHEN, CDR2 SYDVKM. This CDR3 has 17 amino acids. This chain's CDR3 is CASSFPSIPGLANIQYF. The CDR3 bases are TGTGCCAGCAGTTTCCCATCTATACCGGGACTAGCCAACATTCAGTACTTC.